Reported below is one T cell receptor beta chain. Cohort allocation depended upon clinical history that participants reported. This record belongs to a study of blood T cell repertoires in COVID-19. Overall study: Specimens from acute and convalescent COVID-19 originated in the United States, Italy and Spain. In each case, the material was cDNA or gDNA derived from T cells, B-cell-depleted T cells, or PBMCs.

Repertoires were generated with immunoSEQ multiplex PCR, while TCRdb's copy carries only in-frame clones and drops some. Here the sample spans 200,000 to 300,000 clones, about 90% being singletons. V lost 3 bases and J 4 bases, leaving 10 bases between the germline ends. CDR1 WNHNN and CDR2 SYGVQD come from the germline V gene (reference sequence). CDR3 length: 14 residues. V and J are TRBV10-1 and TRBJ2-1, with a possible D match to TRBD1 (6 bases). The sequence came from a woman aged 40 to 50 with acute COVID-19. Input material: PBMCs or T cells enriched from blood (not recorded which). The CDR3 loop reads CASSDRDTYNEQFF. CDR3 DNA: TGCGCCAGCAGTGACCGGGACACATACAATGAGCAGTTCTTC.